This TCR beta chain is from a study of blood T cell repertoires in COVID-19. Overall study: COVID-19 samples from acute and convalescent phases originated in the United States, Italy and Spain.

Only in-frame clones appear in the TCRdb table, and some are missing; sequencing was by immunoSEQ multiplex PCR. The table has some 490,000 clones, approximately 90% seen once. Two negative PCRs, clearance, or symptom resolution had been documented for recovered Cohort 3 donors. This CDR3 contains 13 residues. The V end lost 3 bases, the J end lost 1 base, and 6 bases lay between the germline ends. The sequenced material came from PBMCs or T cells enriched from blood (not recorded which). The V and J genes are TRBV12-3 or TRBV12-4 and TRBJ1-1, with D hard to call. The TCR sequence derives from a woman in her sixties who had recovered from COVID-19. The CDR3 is CASSLMANTEAFF. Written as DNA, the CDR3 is TGTGCCAGCAGTTTGATGGCGAACACTGAAGCTTTCTTT.